This T cell receptor (beta chain) was sequenced for a study of blood T cell repertoires in COVID-19. As for the study in general: Sites in the United States, Italy and Spain provided acute and convalescent COVID-19 samples.

Germline loops: CDR1 LGHDT, CDR2 YNNKEL (reference sequence). Trimming stripped 1 base from V and 4 bases from J, with 4 bases between. CDR3 length equals 12 residues. Authors' methods: Using reference gene primer amplification, nucleated cell counts were estimated. Repertoires were generated with immunoSEQ multiplex PCR, while TCRdb's copy carries only in-frame clones and drops some. D and trimming come from the DNA, and the V and J calls and clone size come from that table. The table shows about 58,000 clones, with more than 80% occurring only once. The clonotype comes from a human donor in a cohort sampled during active COVID-19. The specimen was peripheral blood. The rearrangement joins TRBV3-1 (or the pseudogene TRBV3-2) to TRBJ1-2; no reliable D call. The CDR3 nucleotides read TGTGCCAGCAGCCAAGGGCCCTATGGCTACACCTTC. Translated, it gives CASSQGPYGYTF.